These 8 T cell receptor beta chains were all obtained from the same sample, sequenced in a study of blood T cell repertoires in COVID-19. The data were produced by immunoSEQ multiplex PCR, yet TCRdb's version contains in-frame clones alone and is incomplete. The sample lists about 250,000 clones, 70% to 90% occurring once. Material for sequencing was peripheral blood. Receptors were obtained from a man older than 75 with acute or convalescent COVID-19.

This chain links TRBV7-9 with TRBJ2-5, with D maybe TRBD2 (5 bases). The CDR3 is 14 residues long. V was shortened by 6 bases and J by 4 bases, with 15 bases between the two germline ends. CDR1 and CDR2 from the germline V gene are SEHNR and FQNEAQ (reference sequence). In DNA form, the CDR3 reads TGTGCCAGCAGTCAATCCAGCGGAGGAGAGACCCAGTACTTC. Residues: CASSQSSGGETQYF.

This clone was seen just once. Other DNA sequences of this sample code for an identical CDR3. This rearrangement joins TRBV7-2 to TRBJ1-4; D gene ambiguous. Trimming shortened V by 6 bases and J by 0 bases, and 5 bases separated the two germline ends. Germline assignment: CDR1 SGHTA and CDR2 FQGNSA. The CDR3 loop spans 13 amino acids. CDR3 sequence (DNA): TGTGCCAGCAGTCGGGCAACTAATGAAAAACTGTTTTTT. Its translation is CASSRATNEKLFF.

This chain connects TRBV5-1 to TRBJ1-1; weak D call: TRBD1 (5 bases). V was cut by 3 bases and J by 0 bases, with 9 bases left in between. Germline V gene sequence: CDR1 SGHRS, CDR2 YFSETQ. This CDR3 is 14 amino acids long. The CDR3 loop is CASSSGQVNTEAFF. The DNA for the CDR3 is TGCGCCAGCAGCTCCGGACAAGTGAACACTGAAGCTTTCTTT.

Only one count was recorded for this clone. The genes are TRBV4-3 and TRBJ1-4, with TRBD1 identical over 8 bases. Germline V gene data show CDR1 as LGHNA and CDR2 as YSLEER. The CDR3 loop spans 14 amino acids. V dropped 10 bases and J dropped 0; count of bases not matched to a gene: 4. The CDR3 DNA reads TGCGCCACTGGACAGGGCGCAACTAATGAAAAACTGTTTTTT. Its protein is CATGQGATNEKLFF.

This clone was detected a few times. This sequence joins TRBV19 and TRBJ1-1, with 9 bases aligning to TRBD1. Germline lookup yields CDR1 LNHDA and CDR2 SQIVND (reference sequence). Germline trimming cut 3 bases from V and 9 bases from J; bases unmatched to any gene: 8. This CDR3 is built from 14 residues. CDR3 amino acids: CASSIRDRALQAFF. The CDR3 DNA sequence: TGTGCCAGTAGTATCCGGGACAGGGCCCTCCAAGCTTTCTTT.

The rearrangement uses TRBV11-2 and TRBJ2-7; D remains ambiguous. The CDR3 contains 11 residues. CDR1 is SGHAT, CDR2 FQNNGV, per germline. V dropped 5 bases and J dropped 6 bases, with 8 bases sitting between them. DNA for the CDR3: TGTGCCAGCAGCCTAAGTGCCGAGCAGTACTTC. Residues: CASSLSAEQYF. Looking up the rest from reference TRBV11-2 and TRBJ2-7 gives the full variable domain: EAGVAQSPRYKIIEKRQSVAFWCNPISGHATLYWYQQILGQGPKLLIQFQNNGVVDDSQLPKDRFSAERLKGVDSTLKIQPAKLEDSAVYLCASSLSAEQYFGPGTRLTVT.

The CDR3 DNA is TGTGCCAGCAGCCAAACGGCTAGCGGGACCTACGAGCAGTACTTC. Translating gives CASSQTASGTYEQYF. This rearrangement joins TRBV4-2 to TRBJ2-7, with 9 positions matching TRBD2. Unmatched junction bases numbered 4, after V lost 2 bases and J lost 2 bases. CDR1 is LGHNA and CDR2 is YNFKEQ in the germline V gene. The CDR3 runs 15 residues.

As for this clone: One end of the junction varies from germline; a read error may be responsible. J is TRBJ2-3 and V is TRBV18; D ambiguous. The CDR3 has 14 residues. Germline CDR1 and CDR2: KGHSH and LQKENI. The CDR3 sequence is CASSPPLRTDTRYF. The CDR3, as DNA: TGTGCCAGCTCACCACCGTTGCGCACAGATACGCGGTATTTT.